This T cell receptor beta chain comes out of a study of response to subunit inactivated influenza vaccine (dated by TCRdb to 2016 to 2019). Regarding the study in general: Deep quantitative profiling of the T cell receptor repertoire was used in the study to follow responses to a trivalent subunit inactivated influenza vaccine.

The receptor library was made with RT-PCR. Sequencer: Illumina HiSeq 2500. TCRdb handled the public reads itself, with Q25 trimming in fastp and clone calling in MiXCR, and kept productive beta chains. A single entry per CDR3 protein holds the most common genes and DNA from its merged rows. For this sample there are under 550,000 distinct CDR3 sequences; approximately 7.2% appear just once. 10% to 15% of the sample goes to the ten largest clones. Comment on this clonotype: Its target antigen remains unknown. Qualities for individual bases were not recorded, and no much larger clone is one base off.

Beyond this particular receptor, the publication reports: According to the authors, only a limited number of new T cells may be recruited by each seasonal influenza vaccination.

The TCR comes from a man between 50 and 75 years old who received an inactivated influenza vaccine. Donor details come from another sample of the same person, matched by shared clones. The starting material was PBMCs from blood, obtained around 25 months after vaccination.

The nucleotides read TGCAGCGTTGAAGAGGCCGGGAGAAATGAAAAACTGTTTTTT. Its coded protein is CSVEEAGRNEKLFF. The sequence is built from TRBV29-1 and TRBJ1-4, with the D segment identity uncertain. CDR1 is given as SQVTM and CDR2 as ANQGSEA, both from the germline V gene. At the junction V is shortened by 0 bases and J by 5 bases, with 10 bases in between. The CDR3 holds 14 amino acids from the cysteine to the phenylalanine. The entry retains the CDR3 DNA only, 42 bases that are in frame from base 1.